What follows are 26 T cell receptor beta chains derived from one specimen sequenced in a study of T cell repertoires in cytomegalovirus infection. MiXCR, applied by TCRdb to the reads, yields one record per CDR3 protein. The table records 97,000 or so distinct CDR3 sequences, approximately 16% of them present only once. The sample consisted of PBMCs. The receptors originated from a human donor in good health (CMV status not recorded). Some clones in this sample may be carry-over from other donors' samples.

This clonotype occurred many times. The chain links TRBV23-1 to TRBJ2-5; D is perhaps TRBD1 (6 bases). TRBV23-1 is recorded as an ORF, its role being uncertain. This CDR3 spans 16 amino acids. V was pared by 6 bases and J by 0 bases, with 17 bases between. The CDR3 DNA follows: TGCGCCAGCAGCCCTCGAACCGCAGGGGACCAAGAGACCCAGTACTTC. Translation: CASSPRTAGDQETQYF.

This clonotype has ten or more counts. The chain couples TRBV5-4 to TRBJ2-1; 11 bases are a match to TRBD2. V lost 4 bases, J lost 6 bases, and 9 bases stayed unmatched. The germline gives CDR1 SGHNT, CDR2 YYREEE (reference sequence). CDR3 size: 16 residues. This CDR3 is CASSHPGSGGANEQFF. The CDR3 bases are TGTGCCAGCAGCCACCCGGGTAGCGGGGGGGCCAATGAGCAGTTCTTC.

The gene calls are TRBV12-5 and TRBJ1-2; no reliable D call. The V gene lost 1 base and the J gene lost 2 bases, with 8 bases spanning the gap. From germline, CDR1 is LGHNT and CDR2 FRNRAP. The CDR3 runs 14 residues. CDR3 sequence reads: CASGLGRSNYGYTF. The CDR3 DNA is TGTGCTAGTGGTTTGGGGCGAAGCAACTATGGCTACACCTTC.

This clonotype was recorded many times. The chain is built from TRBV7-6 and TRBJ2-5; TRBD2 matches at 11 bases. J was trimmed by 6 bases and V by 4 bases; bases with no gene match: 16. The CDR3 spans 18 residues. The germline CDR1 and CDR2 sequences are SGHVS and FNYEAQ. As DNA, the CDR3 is TGTGCCAGCAGCTCCAAGGTGGTAGCGGGGGGGCCGAGGCAGACCCAGTACTTC. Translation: CASSSKVVAGGPRQTQYF.

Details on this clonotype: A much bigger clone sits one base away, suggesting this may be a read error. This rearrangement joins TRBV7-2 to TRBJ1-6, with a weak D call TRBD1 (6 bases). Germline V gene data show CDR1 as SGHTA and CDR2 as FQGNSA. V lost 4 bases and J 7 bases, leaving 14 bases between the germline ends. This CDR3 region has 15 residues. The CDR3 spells CASSSADSGNSPLHF. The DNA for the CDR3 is TGTGCCAGCAGCTCCGCGGACAGTGGGAATTCACCCCTCCACTTT.

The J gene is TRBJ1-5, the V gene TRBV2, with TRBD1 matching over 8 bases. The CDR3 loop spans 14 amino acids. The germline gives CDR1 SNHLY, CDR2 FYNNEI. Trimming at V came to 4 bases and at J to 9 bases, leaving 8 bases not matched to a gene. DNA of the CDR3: TGTGCCAGCAGTGCAGGACAGGGCAGACGGCCCCAGCATTTT. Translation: CASSAGQGRRPQHF. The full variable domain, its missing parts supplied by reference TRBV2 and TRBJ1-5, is EPEVTQTPSHQVTQMGQEVILRCVPISNHLYFYWYRQILGQKVEFLVSFYNNEISEKSEIFDDQFSVERPDGSNFTLKIRSTKLEDSAMYFCASSAGQGRRPQHFGDGTRLSIL.

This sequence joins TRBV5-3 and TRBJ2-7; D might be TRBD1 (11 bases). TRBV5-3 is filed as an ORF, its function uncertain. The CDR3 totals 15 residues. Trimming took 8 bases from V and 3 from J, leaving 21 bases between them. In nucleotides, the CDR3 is TGTGCCAGCAGCGGGGGGGACAGGGGGTTCTACGAGCAGTACTTC. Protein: CASSGGDRGFYEQYF.

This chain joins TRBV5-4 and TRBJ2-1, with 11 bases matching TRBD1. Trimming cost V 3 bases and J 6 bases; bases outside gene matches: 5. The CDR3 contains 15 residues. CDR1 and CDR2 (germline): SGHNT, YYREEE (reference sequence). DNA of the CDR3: TGTGCCAGCAGCTCTACCGGGACAGGGGGCAATGAGCAGTTCTTC. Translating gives CASSSTGTGGNEQFF.

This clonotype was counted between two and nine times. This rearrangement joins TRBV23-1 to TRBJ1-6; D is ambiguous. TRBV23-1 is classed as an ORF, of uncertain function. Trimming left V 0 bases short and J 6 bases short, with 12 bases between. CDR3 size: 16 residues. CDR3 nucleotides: TGCGCCAGCAGTCAATCGAGTAAGGGAGGTAATTCACCCCTCCACTTT. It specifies CASSQSSKGGNSPLHF.

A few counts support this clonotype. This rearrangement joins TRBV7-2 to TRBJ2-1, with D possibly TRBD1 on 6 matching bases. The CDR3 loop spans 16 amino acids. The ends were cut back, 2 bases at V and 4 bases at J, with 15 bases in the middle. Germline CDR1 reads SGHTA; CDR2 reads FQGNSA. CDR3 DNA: TGTGCCAGCAGCTTATACTTCACAGGGCCGTACAATGAGCAGTTCTTC. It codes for CASSLYFTGPYNEQFF.

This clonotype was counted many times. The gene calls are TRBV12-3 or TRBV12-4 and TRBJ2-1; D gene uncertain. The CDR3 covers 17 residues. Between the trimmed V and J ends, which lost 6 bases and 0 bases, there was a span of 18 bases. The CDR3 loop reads CASSLRVPGVSYNEQFF. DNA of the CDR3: TGTGCCAGCAGCCTACGCGTCCCAGGAGTCTCCTACAATGAGCAGTTCTTC.

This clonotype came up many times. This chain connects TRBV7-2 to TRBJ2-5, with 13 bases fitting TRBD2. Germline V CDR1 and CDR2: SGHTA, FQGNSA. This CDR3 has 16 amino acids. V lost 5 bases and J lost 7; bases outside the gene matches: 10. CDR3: CASSLTSGGSPGTQYF. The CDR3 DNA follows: TGTGCCAGCAGCCTGACTAGCGGGGGGAGCCCCGGGACCCAGTACTTC.

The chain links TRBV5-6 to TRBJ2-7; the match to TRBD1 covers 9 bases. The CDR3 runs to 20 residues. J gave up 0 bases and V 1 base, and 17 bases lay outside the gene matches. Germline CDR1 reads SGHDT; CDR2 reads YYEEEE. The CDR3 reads CASSLIGSGTGRYRSYEQYF. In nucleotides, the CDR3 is TGTGCCAGCAGCTTGATAGGCTCCGGGACAGGGCGTTACCGCTCCTACGAGCAGTACTTC.

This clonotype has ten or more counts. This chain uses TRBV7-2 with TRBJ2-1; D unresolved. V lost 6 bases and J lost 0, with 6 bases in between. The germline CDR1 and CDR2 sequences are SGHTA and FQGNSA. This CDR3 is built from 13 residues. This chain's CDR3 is CASSTRSYNEQFF. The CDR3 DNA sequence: TGTGCCAGCAGTACACGCTCCTACAATGAGCAGTTCTTC. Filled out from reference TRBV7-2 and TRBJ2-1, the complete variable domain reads GAGVSQSPSNKVTEKGKDVELRCDPISGHTALYWYRQSLGQGLEFLIYFQGNSAPDKSGLPSDRFSAERTGGSVSTLTIQRTQQEDSAVYLCASSTRSYNEQFFGPGTRLTVL.

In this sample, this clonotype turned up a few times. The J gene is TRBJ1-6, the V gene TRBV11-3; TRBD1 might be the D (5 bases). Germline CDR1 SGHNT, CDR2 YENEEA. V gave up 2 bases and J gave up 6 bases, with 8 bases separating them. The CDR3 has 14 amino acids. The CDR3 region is CASSLRGGNSPLHF. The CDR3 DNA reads TGTGCCAGCAGCTTACGGGGGGGTAATTCACCCCTCCACTTT.

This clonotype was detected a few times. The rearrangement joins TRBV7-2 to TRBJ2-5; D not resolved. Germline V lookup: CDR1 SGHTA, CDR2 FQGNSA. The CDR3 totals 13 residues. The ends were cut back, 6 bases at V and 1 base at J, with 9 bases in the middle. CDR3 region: CASRPRAQETQYF. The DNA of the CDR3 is TGTGCCAGCAGGCCTCGGGCCCAAGAGACCCAGTACTTC. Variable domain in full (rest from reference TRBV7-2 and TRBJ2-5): GAGVSQSPSNKVTEKGKDVELRCDPISGHTALYWYRQSLGQGLEFLIYFQGNSAPDKSGLPSDRFSAERTGGSVSTLTIQRTQQEDSAVYLCASRPRAQETQYFGPGTRLLVL.

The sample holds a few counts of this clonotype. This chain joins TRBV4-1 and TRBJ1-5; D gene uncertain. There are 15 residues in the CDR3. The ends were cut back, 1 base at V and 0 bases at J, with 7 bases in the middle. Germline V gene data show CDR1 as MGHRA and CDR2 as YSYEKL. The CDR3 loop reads CASSQGFNSNQPQHF. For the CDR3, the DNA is TGCGCCAGCAGCCAAGGCTTCAATAGCAATCAGCCCCAGCATTTT.

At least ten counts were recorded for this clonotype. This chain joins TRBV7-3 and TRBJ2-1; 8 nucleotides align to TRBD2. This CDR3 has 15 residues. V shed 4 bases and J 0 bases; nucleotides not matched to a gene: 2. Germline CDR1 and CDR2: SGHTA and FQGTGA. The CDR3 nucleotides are TGTGCCAGCAGCTCCAGCGGGGGCTCCTACAATGAGCAGTTCTTC. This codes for CASSSSGGSYNEQFF.

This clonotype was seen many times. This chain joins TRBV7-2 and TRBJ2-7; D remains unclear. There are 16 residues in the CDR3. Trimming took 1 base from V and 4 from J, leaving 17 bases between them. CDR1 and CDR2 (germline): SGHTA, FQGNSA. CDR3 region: CASSLGLGRAGYEQYF. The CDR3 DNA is TGTGCCAGCAGCTTAGGGTTGGGCCGAGCCGGGTACGAGCAGTACTTC.

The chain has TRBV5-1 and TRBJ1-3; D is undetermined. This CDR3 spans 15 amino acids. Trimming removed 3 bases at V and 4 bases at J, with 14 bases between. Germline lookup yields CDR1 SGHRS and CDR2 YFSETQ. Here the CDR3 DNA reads TGCGCCAGCAGCTCGAGCGGGGTTTCAGGAAACACCATATATTTT. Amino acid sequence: CASSSSGVSGNTIYF.

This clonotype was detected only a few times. The CDR3 DNA reads TGTGCCAGCGGCCCCGGGACAATCGCGTATGGCTACACCTTC. Residues: CASGPGTIAYGYTF. V and J are TRBV6-2 or TRBV6-3 and TRBJ1-2, with D possibly matching TRBD1 (6 bases). The CDR3 extends over 14 amino acids. V lost 8 bases, J lost 5 bases, and 18 bases lay in between. Germline-derived CDR1 and CDR2 are MNHEY and SVGEGT.

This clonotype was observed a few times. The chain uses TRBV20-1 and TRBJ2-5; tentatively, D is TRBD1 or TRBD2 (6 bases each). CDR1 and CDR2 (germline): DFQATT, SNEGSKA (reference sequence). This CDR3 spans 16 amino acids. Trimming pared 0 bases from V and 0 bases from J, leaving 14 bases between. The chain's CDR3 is CSARERRGTYQETQYF. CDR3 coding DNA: TGCAGTGCTAGAGAGCGGAGGGGGACGTACCAAGAGACCCAGTACTTC.

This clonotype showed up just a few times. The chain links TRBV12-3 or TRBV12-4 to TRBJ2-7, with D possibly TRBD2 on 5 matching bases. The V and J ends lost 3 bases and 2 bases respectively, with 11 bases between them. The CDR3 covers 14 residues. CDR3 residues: CASSLSLAPYEQYF. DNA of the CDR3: TGTGCCAGCAGTTTGAGTCTAGCCCCCTACGAGCAGTACTTC.

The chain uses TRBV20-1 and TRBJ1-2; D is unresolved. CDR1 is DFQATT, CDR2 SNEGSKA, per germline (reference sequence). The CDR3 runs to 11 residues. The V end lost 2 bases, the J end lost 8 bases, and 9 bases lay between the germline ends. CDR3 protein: CSARKGTGYTF. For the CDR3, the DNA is TGCAGTGCTAGAAAGGGAACCGGCTACACCTTC.

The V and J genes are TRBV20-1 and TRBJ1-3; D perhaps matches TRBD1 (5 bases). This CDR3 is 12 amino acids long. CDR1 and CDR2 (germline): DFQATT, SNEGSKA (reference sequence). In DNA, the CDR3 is TGCGGAGGGGCAGGGTCTGGAAACACCATATATTTT. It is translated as CGGAGSGNTIYF.

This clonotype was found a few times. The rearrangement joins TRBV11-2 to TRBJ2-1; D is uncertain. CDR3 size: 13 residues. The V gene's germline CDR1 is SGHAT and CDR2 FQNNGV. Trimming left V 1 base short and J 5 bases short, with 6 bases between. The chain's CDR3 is CASSLGFNNEQFF. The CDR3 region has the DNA TGTGCCAGCAGCTTAGGTTTTAACAATGAGCAGTTCTTC.